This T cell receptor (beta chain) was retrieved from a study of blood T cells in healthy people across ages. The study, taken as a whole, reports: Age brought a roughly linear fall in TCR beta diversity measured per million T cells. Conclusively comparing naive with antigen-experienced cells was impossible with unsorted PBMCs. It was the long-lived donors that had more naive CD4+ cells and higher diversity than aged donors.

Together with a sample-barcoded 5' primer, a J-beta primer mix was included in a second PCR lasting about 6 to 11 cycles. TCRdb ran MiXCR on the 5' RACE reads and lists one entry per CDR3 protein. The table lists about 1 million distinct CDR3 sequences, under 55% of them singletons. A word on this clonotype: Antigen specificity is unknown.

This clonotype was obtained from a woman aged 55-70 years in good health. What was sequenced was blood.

In DNA form, the CDR3 reads TGTGCCTGGAGTGAGAATAGAGACCACGAGCAGTACTTC. Protein sequence: CAWSENRDHEQYF. This rearrangement joins TRBV30 to TRBJ2-7, with D unresolved. V dropped 1 base and J dropped 5 bases, with 12 bases sitting between them. The germline V gene encodes CDR1 GTSNPN and CDR2 SVGIG (reference sequence). This CDR3 has 13 residues.